Shown below are 10 T cell receptor beta chains from a single sample sequenced in a study of cytomegalovirus exposure and HLA in healthy donors. The repertoire was sequenced with immunoSEQ multiplex PCR; TCRdb's copy has only in-frame clones and lacks some. This sample carries about 120,000 clones, more than 70% of them seen once, and the ten largest clones take approximately 2%. The sequenced material came from PBMCs. The receptors come from a woman in her 30s in good health and CMV-seronegative.

The chain carries TRBV7-8 and TRBJ1-3; tentative D call: TRBD1 (6 bases). V shed 6 bases and J shed 0 bases, with 9 bases lying between them. This CDR3 has 14 residues. Looked up from germline, CDR1 is SGHVS and CDR2 is FQNEAQ. CDR3: CASSRGNSGNTIYF. The CDR3 DNA reads as TGTGCCAGCAGTAGGGGGAACTCTGGAAACACCATATATTTT.

This sequence joins TRBV13 and TRBJ2-1, with 10 bases aligning to TRBD1. CDR3 size: 15 residues. Trimming took 3 bases from V and 7 from J; bases not matched to a gene: 6. Germline V gene lookup returns CDR1 PRHDT and CDR2 FYEKMQ (reference sequence). CDR3 residues: CASSLDRGISNEQFF. The CDR3 DNA follows: TGTGCCAGCAGCTTGGACAGGGGGATTAGTAATGAGCAGTTCTTC.

The chain links TRBV6-5 to TRBJ2-7; the D gene is possibly TRBD2 (6 bases). Germline V gives CDR1 MNHEY, CDR2 SVGAGI. V was shortened by 6 bases and J by 6 bases, with 18 bases between the two germline ends. The CDR3 has 14 amino acids. CDR3 sequence (DNA): TGTGCCAGCAGACTGGGACTTGCGGCGCGCGAGCAGTACTTC. Its translation: CASRLGLAAREQYF.

This rearrangement joins TRBV5-1 to TRBJ2-2; 14 bases align to TRBD2. Germline-derived CDR1 and CDR2 are SGHRS and YFSETQ. This CDR3 spans 18 amino acids. J was trimmed by 4 bases and V by 2 bases; bases with no gene match: 7. The CDR3 loop is CASSFGGLAGGTTGELFF. DNA of the CDR3: TGCGCCAGCAGCTTTGGAGGACTAGCGGGGGGTACCACCGGGGAGCTGTTTTTT.

This chain joins TRBV30 and TRBJ1-1; possibly TRBD1 for D (6 bases). The CDR3 runs to 14 residues. Germline values: CDR1 GTSNPN, CDR2 SVGIG (reference sequence). The V and J ends lost 6 bases and 0 bases respectively, with 14 bases between them. CDR3 sequence: CACPRGHLNTEAFF. The CDR3 region has the DNA TGTGCCTGCCCGAGGGGACACTTGAACACTGAAGCTTTCTTT.

This clone occurred once. The CDR3 nucleotides are TGCACCAGCAGCCGAGGAGCGGGGGGGCGAGAGACCCAGTACTTC. It specifies CTSSRGAGGRETQYF. This chain links TRBV1 with TRBJ2-5; no DNA check was done on the table's D call, TRBD2. TRBV1 is given as a pseudogene. The CDR3 length is 15 residues.

The V gene is TRBV9, the J gene TRBJ2-7; D gene uncertain. Trimming took off 0 bases at V and 0 bases at J, with 7 bases between the two ends. The CDR3 is 14 residues long. Germline V gives CDR1 SGDLS, CDR2 YYNGEE. The CDR3 coding sequence is TGTGCCAGCAGCGTAGAGCTAGGCTCCTACGAGCAGTACTTC. Translating gives CASSVELGSYEQYF.

CDR3 sequence reads: CASSSLAGGSTDTQYF. CDR3 nucleotides: TGCGCCAGCAGCTCACTAGCGGGGGGGAGCACAGATACGCAGTATTTT. This rearrangement joins TRBV5-1 to TRBJ2-3, with 13 bases matching TRBD2. Germline assignment: CDR1 SGHRS and CDR2 YFSETQ. With 3 bases clipped from V and 0 bases from J, the junction kept 1 base outside the gene matches. The CDR3 loop spans 16 amino acids.

The chain links TRBV5-1 to TRBJ2-7; 7 nucleotides line up with TRBD2. The CDR3 has 16 residues. Germline V gene lookup returns CDR1 SGHRS and CDR2 YFSETQ. V gave up 1 base and J gave up 3 bases; unmatched junction bases: 10. The DNA for the CDR3 is TGCGCCAGCAGCTTGTACGGGGGGAAGGGGTTCTACGAGCAGTACTTC. Translating gives CASSLYGGKGFYEQYF.

The V gene is TRBV18, the J gene TRBJ1-2; 7 bases are a match to TRBD1. V lost 3 bases to trimming and J lost 0 bases; unmatched junction nucleotides: 4. Germline CDR1 and CDR2: KGHSH and LQKENI. The CDR3 contains 15 residues. CDR3 loop: CASSPGTAANYGYTF. In DNA, the CDR3 is TGTGCCAGCTCACCCGGGACAGCAGCTAACTATGGCTACACCTTC. Full variable domain (missing parts from reference TRBV18 and TRBJ1-2): NAGVMQNPRHLVRRRGQEARLRCSPMKGHSHVYWYRQLPEEGLKFMVYLQKENIIDESGMPKERFSAEFPKEGPSILRIQQVVRGDSAAYFCASSPGTAANYGYTFGSGTRLTVV.